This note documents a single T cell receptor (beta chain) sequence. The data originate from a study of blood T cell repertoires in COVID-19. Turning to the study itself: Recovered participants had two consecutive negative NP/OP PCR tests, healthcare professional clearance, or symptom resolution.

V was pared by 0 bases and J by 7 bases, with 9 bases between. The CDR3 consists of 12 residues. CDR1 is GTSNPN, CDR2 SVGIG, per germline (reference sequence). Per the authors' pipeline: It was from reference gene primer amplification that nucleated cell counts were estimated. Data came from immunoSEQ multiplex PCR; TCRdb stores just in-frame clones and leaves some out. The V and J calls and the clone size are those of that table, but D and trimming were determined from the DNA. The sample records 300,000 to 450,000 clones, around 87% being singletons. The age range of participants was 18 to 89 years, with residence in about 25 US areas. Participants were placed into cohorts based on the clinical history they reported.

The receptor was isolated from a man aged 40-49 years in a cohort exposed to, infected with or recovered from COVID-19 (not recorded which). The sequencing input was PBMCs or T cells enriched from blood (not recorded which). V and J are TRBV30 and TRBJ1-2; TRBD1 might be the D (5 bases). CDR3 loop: CAWSVGGVGYTF. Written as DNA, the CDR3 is TGTGCCTGGAGTGTAGGAGGGGTTGGCTACACCTTC.